This T cell receptor beta chain was observed in a study of shared clonotypes between healthy human individuals. V dropped 3 bases and J dropped 9; count of bases not matched to a gene: 10. Germline V lookup: CDR1 MDHEN, CDR2 SYDVKM. The CDR3 is 16 residues long. Repertoires were generated with immunoSEQ multiplex PCR, while TCRdb's copy carries only in-frame clones and drops some. The repertoire holds about 1,500,000 clones, with approximately 96% as singletons. V usage is TRBV28 and J usage is TRBJ2-1; 11 positions match TRBD2. The TCR originated in a young man in good health. Sequenced material: naive CD4+ T cells sorted from blood. Subset given: CD45RA+ positively selected. As DNA, the CDR3 is TGTGCCAGCAGTTTGGGGGGACTAGCGGTCTACTTTGAGCAGTTCTTC. Protein: CASSLGGLAVYFEQFF. The full variable domain, completed using reference TRBV28 and TRBJ2-1, is DVKVTQSSRYLVKRTGEKVFLECVQDMDHENMFWYRQDPGLGLRLIYFSYDVKMKEKGDIPEGYSVSREKKERFSLILESASTNQTSMYLCASSLGGLAVYFEQFFGPGTRLTVL.